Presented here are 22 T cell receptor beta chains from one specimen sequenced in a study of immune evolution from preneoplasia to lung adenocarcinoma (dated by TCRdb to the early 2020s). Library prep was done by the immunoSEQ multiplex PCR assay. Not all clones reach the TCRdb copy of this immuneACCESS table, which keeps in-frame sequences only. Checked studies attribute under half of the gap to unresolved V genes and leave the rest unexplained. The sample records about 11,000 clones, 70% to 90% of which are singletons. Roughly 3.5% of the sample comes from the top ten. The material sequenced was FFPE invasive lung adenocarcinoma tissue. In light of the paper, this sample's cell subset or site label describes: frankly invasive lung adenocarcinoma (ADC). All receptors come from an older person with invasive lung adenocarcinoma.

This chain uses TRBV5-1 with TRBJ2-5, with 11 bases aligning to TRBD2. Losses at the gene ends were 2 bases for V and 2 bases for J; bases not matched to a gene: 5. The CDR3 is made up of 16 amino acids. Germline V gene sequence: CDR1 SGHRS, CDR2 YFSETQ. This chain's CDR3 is CASSLGSSGGQETQYF. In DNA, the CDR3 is TGCGCCAGCAGCTTAGGATCTAGCGGGGGGCAAGAGACCCAGTACTTC.

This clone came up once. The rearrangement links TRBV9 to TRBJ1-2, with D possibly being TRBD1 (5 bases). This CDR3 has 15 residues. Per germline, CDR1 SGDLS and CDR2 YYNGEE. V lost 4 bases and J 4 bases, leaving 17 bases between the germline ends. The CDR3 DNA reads TGTGCCAGCAGCATCTCCTGGGGGACCGGCTATGGCTACACCTTC. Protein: CASSISWGTGYGYTF. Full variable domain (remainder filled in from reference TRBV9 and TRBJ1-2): DSGVTQTPKHLITATGQRVTLRCSPRSGDLSVYWYQQSLDQGLQFLIQYYNGEERAKGNILERFSAQQFPDLHSELNLSSLELGDSALYFCASSISWGTGYGYTFGSGTRLTVV.

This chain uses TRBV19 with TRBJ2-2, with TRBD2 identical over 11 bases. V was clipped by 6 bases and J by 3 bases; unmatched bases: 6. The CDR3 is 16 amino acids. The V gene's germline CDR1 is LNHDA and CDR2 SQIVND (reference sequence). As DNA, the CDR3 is TGTGCCAGTAGACAAGGACTAGCGGGTGACACCGGGGAGCTGTTTTTT. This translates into CASRQGLAGDTGELFF.

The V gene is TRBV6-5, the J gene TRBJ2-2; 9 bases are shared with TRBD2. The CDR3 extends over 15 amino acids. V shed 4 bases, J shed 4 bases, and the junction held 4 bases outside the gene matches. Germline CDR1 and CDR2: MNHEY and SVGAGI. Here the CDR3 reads CASSSASGVTGELFF. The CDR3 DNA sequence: TGTGCCAGCAGTTCGGCTAGCGGGGTCACCGGGGAGCTGTTTTTT.

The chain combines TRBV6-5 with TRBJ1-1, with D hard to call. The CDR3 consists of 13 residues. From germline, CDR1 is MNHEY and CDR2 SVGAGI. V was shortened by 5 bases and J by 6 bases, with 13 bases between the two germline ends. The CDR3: CASSTAYDSEAFF. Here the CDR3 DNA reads TGTGCCAGCAGTACTGCTTACGACTCTGAAGCTTTCTTT.

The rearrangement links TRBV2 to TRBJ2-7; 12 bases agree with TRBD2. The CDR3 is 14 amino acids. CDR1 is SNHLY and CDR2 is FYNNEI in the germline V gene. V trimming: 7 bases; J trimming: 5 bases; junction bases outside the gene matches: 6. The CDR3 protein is CASNKRLAGDEQYF. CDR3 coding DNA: TGTGCCAGCAATAAACGACTAGCGGGGGACGAGCAGTACTTC.

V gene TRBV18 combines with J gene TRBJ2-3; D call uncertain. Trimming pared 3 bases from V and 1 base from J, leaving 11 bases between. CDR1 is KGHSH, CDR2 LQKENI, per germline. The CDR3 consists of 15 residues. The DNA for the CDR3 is TGTGCCAGCTCACCCTTACACGCGGGCACAGATACGCAGTATTTT. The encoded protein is CASSPLHAGTDTQYF. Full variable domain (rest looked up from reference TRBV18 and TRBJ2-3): NAGVMQNPRHLVRRRGQEARLRCSPMKGHSHVYWYRQLPEEGLKFMVYLQKENIIDESGMPKERFSAEFPKEGPSILRIQQVVRGDSAAYFCASSPLHAGTDTQYFGPGTRLTVL.

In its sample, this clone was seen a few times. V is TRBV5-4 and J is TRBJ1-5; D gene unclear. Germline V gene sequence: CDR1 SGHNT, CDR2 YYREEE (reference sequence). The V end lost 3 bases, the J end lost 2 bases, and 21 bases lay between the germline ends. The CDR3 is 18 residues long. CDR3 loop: CASSSWWRTGNCNQPQHF. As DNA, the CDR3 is TGTGCCAGCAGCTCTTGGTGGAGGACGGGTAATTGCAATCAGCCCCAGCATTTT. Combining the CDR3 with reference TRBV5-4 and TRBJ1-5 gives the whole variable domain ETGVTQSPTHLIKTRGQQVTLRCSSQSGHNTVSWYQQALGQGPQFIFQYYREEENGRGNFPPRFSGLQFPNYSSELNVNALELDDSALYLCASSSWWRTGNCNQPQHFGDGTRLSIL.

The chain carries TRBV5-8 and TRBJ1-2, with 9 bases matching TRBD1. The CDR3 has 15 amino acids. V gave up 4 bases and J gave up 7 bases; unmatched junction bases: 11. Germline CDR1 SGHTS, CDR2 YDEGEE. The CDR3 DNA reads TGTGCCAGCAGCAGCCGGGACAGGGTGTTTTTTGGCTACACCTTC. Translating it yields CASSSRDRVFFGYTF.

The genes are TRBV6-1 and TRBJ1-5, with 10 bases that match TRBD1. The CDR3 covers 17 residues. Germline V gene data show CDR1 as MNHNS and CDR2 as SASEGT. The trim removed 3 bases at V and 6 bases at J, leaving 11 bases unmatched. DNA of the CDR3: TGTGCCAGCAGTGAGTCCCTCCGGACAGGGGGTGTTCAGCCCCAGCATTTT. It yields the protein CASSESLRTGGVQPQHF.

The CDR3 nucleotides read TGTGCCAGCAGTTTCCTACCGCGGGGGCCGGAAGAGACCCAGTACTTC. Encoded protein: CASSFLPRGPEETQYF. This sequence joins TRBV28 and TRBJ2-5, with D tentatively TRBD2 (7 bases). V was clipped by 3 bases and J by 3 bases, with 17 bases between them. CDR3 size: 16 residues. Germline CDR1 is MDHEN and CDR2 is SYDVKM.

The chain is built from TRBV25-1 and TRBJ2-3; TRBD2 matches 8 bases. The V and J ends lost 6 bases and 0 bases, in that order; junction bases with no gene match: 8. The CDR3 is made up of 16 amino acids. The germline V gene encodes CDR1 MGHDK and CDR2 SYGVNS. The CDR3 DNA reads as TGTGCCAGCAGCCTAAATAGCGGGACTAGCACAGATACGCAGTATTTT. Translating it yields CASSLNSGTSTDTQYF.

The CDR3 here is CASSLWAGMADTQYF. CDR3 nucleotide sequence: TGTGCCAGCAGTTTATGGGCGGGAATGGCAGATACGCAGTATTTT. This rearrangement joins TRBV28 to TRBJ2-3, with a possible D match to TRBD2 (6 bases). V was pared by 0 bases and J by 4 bases, with 11 bases between. The germline V gene encodes CDR1 MDHEN and CDR2 SYDVKM. The CDR3 loop spans 15 amino acids.

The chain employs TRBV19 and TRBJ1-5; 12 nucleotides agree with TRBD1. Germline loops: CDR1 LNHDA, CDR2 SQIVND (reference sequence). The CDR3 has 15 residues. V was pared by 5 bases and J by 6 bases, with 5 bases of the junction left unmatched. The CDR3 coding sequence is TGTGCCAGTAGTGGGGGACAGGGGGCGGGTCAGCCCCAGCATTTT. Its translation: CASSGGQGAGQPQHF. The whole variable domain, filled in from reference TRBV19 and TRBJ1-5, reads DGGITQSPKYLFRKEGQNVTLSCEQNLNHDAMYWYRQDPGQGLRLIYYSQIVNDFQKGDIAEGYSVSREKKESFPLTVTSAQKNPTAFYLCASSGGQGAGQPQHFGDGTRLSIL.

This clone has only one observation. The CDR3 protein is CASSFLTSGTGVNTEAFF. For the CDR3, the DNA is TGCGCCAGCAGCTTTTTAACGTCCGGGACAGGGGTTAACACTGAAGCTTTCTTT. The chain carries TRBV5-1 and TRBJ1-1; the match to TRBD1 covers 10 bases. The germline V gene encodes CDR1 SGHRS and CDR2 YFSETQ. There are 18 residues in the CDR3. J lost 2 bases, V lost 2 bases, and 12 bases had no gene match.

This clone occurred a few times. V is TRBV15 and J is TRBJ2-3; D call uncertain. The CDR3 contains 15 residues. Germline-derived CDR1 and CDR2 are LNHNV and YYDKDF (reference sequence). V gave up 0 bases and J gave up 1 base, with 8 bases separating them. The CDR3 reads CATSRDNGGTDTQYF. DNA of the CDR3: TGTGCCACCAGCAGAGATAATGGAGGCACAGATACGCAGTATTTT.

CDR3 protein: CASSFGTATEAFF. The CDR3 DNA reads as TGTGCCAGCAGCTTTGGGACAGCAACTGAAGCTTTCTTT. The chain recombines TRBV13 with TRBJ1-1, with 7 bases fitting TRBD1. The V and J ends lost 3 bases and 5 bases, in that order; junction bases with no gene match: 3. The CDR3 consists of 13 residues. Germline loops: CDR1 PRHDT, CDR2 FYEKMQ (reference sequence).

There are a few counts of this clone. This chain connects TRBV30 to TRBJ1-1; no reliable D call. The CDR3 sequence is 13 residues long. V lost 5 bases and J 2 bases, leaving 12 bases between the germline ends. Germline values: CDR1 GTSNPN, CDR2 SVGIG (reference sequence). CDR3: CAWAIRANTEAFF. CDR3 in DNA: TGTGCCTGGGCAATTCGGGCAAACACTGAAGCTTTCTTT.

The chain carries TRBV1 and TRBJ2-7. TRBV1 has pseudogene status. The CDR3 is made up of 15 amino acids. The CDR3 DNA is TGCACCAGCAGCCAAGATCGGGGCAGGGAGTACGAGCAGTACTTC. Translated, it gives CTSSQDRGREYEQYF.

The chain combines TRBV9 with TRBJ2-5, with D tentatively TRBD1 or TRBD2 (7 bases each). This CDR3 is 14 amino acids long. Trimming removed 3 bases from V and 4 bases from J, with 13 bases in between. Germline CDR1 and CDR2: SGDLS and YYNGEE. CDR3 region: CASSAQGGGETQYF. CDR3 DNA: TGTGCCAGCAGCGCCCAGGGGGGGGGAGAGACCCAGTACTTC.

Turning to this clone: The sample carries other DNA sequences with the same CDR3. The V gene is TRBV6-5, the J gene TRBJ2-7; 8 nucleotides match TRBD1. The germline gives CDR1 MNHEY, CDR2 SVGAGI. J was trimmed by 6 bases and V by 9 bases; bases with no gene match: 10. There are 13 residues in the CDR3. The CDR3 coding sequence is TGTGCCAGTAGATGGCAGGGGGCCGGCGAGCAGTACTTC. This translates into CASRWQGAGEQYF.

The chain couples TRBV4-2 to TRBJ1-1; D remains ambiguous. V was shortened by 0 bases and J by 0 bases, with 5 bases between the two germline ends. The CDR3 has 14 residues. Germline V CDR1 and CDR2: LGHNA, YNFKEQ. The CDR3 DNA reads TGTGCCAGCAGCCAAGAAGGGTTGAACACTGAAGCTTTCTTT. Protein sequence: CASSQEGLNTEAFF.